Described below is a single T cell receptor (beta chain) sequence and its context. The data derive from a study of control samples from healthy donors and cancer patients. Profiled with immunoSEQ multiplex PCR; TCRdb holds only in-frame clones, not every one. Of 35,000 to 50,000 clones listed, less than 95% are singletons. The source material was blood. The receptor comes from a man in his 60s in good health.

CDR3 sequence: CASSPTRQYGYTF. The CDR3 DNA follows: TGTGCCAGCAGCCCTACTCGACAGTATGGCTACACCTTC. The chain uses TRBV14 and TRBJ1-2; perhaps TRBD1 as D (5 bases). CDR1 and CDR2 from the germline V gene are SGHDN and FVKESK. There are 13 residues in the CDR3. Trimming shortened V by 4 bases and J by 5 bases, and 11 bases separated the two germline ends.